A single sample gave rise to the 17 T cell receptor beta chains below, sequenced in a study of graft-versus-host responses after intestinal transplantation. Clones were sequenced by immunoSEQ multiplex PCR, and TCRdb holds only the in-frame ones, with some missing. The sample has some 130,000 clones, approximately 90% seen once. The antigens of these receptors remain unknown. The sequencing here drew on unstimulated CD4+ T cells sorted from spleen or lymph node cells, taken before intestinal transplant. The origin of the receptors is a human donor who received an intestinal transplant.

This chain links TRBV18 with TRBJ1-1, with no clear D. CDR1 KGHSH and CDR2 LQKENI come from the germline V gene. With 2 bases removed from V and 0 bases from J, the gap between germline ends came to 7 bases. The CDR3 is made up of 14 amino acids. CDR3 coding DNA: TGTGCCAGCTCACCAGGGGTAATGAACACTGAAGCTTTCTTT. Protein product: CASSPGVMNTEAFF.

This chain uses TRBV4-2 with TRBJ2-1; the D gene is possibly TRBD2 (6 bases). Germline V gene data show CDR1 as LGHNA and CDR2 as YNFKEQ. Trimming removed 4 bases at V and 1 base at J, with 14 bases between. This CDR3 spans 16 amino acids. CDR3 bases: TGTGCCAGCAGCCGCCTGGGGGACTCTTCCTACAATGAGCAGTTCTTC. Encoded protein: CASSRLGDSSYNEQFF.

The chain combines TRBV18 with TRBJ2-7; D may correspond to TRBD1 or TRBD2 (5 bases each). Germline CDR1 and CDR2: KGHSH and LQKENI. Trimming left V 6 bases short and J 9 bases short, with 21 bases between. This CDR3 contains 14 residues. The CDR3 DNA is TGTGCCAGCTCCCCGGGTAGGGACCGTTTCGGGCAGTACTTC. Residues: CASSPGRDRFGQYF.

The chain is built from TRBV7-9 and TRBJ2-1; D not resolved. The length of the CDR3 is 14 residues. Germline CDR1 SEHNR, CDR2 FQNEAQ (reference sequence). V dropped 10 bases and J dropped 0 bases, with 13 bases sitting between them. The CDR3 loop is CATHRDHSYNEQFF. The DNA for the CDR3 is TGTGCCACCCACAGAGACCACTCCTACAATGAGCAGTTCTTC.

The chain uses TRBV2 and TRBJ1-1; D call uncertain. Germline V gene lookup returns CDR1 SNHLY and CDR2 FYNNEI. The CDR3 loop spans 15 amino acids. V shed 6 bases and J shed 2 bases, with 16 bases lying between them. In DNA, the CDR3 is TGTGCCAGCAGGGCCGGTAGTCGAGAAAACACTGAAGCTTTCTTT. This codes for CASRAGSRENTEAFF.

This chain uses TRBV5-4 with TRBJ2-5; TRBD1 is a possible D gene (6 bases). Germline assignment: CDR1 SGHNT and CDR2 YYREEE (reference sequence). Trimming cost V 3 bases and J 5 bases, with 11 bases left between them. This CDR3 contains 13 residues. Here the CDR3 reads CASSSQGRETQYF. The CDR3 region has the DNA TGTGCCAGCAGCTCACAGGGACGGGAGACCCAGTACTTC.

Here the CDR3 DNA reads TGCAGCGTTGAAGTTGGGGGGACTGAAGCTTTCTTT. As protein: CSVEVGGTEAFF. The J gene is TRBJ1-1, the V gene TRBV29-1; tentative D call: TRBD1 (5 bases). The CDR3 spans 12 residues. The V end lost 1 base, the J end lost 5 bases, and 8 bases lay between the germline ends. Germline lookup yields CDR1 SQVTM and CDR2 ANQGSEA.

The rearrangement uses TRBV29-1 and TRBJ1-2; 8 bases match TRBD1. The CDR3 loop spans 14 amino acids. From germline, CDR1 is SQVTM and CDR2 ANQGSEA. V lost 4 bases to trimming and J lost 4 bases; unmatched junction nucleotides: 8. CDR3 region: CSVAQGAFGYGYTF. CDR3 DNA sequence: TGCAGCGTTGCCCAGGGGGCGTTTGGCTATGGCTACACCTTC.

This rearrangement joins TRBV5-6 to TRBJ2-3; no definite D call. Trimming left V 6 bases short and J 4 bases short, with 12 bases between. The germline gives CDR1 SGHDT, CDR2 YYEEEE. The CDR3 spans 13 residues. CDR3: CASNWAQADTQYF. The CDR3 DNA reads TGTGCCAGCAACTGGGCCCAGGCAGATACGCAGTATTTT. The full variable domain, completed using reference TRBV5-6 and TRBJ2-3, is DAGVTQSPTHLIKTRGQQVTLRCSPKSGHDTVSWYQQALGQGPQFIFQYYEEEERQRGNFPDRFSGHQFPNYSSELNVNALLLGDSALYLCASNWAQADTQYFGPGTRLTVL.

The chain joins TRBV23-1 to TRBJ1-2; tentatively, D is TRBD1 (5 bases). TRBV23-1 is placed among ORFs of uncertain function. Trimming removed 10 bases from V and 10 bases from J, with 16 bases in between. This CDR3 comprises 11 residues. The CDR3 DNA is TGCGCCATGGGGTGTGGGACTTCCTACACCTTC. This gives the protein CAMGCGTSYTF.

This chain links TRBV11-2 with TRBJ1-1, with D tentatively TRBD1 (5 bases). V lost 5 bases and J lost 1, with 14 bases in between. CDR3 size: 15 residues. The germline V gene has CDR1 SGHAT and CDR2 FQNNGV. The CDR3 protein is CASSATGRGNTEAFF. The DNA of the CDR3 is TGTGCCAGCAGCGCAACGGGACGGGGGAACACTGAAGCTTTCTTT. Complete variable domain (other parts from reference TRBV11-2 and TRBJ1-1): EAGVAQSPRYKIIEKRQSVAFWCNPISGHATLYWYQQILGQGPKLLIQFQNNGVVDDSQLPKDRFSAERLKGVDSTLKIQPAKLEDSAVYLCASSATGRGNTEAFFGQGTRLTVV.

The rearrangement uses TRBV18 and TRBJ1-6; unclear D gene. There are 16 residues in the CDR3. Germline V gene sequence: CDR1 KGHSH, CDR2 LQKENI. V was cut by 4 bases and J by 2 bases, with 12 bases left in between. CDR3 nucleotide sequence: TGTGCCAGCTCACTTAACACGGGCCCCTATAATTCACCCCTCCACTTT. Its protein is CASSLNTGPYNSPLHF.

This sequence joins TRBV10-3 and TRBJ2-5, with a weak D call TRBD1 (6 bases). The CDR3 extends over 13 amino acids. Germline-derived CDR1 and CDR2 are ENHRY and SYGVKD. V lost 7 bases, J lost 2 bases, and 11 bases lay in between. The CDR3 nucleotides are TGTGCCATCACCGGACAGTTGCAAGAGACCCAGTACTTC. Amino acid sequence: CAITGQLQETQYF.

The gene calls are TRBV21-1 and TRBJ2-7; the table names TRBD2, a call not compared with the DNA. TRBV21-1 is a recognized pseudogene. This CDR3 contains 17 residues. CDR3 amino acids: CASTEGAGGQIEYEQYF. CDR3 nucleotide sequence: TGTGCCAGCACCGAAGGGGCGGGGGGCCAAATCGAGTACGAGCAGTACTTC.

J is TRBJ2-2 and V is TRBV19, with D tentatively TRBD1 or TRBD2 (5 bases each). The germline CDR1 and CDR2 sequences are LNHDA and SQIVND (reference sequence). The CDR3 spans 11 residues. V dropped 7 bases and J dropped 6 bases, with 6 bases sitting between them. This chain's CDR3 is CASMGAGELFF. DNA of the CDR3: TGTGCCAGTATGGGGGCCGGGGAGCTGTTTTTT. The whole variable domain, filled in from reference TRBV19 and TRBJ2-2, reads DGGITQSPKYLFRKEGQNVTLSCEQNLNHDAMYWYRQDPGQGLRLIYYSQIVNDFQKGDIAEGYSVSREKKESFPLTVTSAQKNPTAFYLCASMGAGELFFGEGSRLTVL.

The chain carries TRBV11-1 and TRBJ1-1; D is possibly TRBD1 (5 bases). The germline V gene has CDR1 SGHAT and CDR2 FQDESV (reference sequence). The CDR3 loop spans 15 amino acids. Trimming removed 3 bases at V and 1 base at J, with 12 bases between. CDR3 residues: CASSFLPGQNTEAFF. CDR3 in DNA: TGTGCCAGCAGCTTCCTCCCGGGGCAGAACACTGAAGCTTTCTTT.

The CDR3 reads CASSFLLLQGLNTEAFF. The DNA for the CDR3 is TGTGCCAGCAGCTTTCTCCTCCTACAGGGGTTGAACACTGAAGCTTTCTTT. The genes are TRBV5-4 and TRBJ1-1; 7 bases fit TRBD1. This CDR3 is 17 amino acids long. The ends lost 2 bases at V and 0 bases at J; junction bases unmatched: 10. The germline CDR1 and CDR2 sequences are SGHNT and YYREEE (reference sequence).